These T cell receptor beta chains were read from a single sample in a study of blood T cell repertoires in COVID-19. Assay used: immunoSEQ multiplex PCR; TCRdb lists only in-frame clones, some missing. The sample yields more than 300,000 clones, 85% to 90% seen once. Input material: peripheral blood. The receptors were gathered from a woman aged 25 to 39 with COVID-19, enrolled during active disease. Each CDR3 is given with its conserved first and last residue. The order of the fields is J gene, V gene, clone size, CDR3 protein. Only part of the rows carry a size: once, few, many, or a class if the clone is expanded.

TRBJ1-1 | TRBV7-9 | - | CASSTTQGASTEAFF
TRBJ1-1 | TRBV5-1 | once | CASSVFGQPHTEAFF
TRBJ1-1 | TRBV5-1 | - | CASSPWAGANTEAFF
TRBJ2-3 | TRBV15 | - | CATSTGGAGDTQYF
TRBJ2-7 | TRBV7-9 | - | CASSLGPQGASEQYF
TRBJ1-5 | TRBV2 | once | CASSGLVRGRNIGQPQHF
TRBJ2-5 | TRBV19 | - | CASSLTSGGSQETQYF
TRBJ2-1 | TRBV6-6 | - | CASSLLGTQFF
TRBJ1-4 | TRBV2 | - | CASRAWGTPSEKLFF
TRBJ2-3 | TRBV19 | - | CASSFNRGRTDTQYF
TRBJ1-1 | TRBV12-3/TRBV12-4 | once | CASSSEMNTEAFF
TRBJ1-1 | TRBV30 | - | CACPDRTNTEAFF
TRBJ1-5 | TRBV6-6 | - | CASSPGESNQPQHF
TRBJ1-1 | TRBV19 | - | CASSYDRASNTEAFF
TRBJ1-3 | TRBV19 | - | CASAGTGEGTIYF
TRBJ2-2 | TRBV5-4 | - | CASSSRTGGNTGELFF
TRBJ2-1 | TRBV7-2 | few | CASSFDSSRNEQFF
TRBJ2-1 | TRBV7-2 | - | CASSLGGEGTFYNEQFF
TRBJ2-7 | TRBV7-2 | - | CASRLRGRGYEQYF
TRBJ2-7 | TRBV4-1 | - | CASSILKTPSTSGGFYEQYF
TRBJ2-1 | TRBV23-1 | - | CASRALRVGEQFF
TRBJ1-4 | TRBV7-9 | - | CASSDDRGYNEKLFF
TRBJ1-1 | TRBV6-5 | - | CASGFRTGTEAFF
TRBJ2-1 | TRBV9 | few | CASSVERGNEQFF
TRBJ1-3 | TRBV10-3 | few | CAISESQGGLQGAGNTIYF
TRBJ2-5 | TRBV7-7 | - | CASSLAGTVGETQYF
TRBJ2-3 | TRBV24-1 | - | CATSDPTPGGTQYF
TRBJ2-3 | TRBV9 | - | CASSVGAGGAVIDTQYF
TRBJ1-2 | TRBV24-1 | - | CATTGGYGYTF
TRBJ1-5 | TRBV5-5 | - | CASSVAGQIHQPQHF
TRBJ2-2 | TRBV4-3 | - | CASSQDILAGSASTGELFF